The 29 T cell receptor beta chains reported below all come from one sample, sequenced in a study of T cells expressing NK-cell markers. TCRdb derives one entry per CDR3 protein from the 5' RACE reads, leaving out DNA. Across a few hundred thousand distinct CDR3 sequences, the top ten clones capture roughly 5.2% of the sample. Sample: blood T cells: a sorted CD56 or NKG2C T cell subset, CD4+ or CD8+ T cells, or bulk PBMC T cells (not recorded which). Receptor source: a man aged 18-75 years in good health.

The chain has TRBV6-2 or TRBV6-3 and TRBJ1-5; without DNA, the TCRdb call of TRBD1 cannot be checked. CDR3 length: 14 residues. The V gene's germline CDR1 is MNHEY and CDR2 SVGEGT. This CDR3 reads CASSSKTGPQPQHF.

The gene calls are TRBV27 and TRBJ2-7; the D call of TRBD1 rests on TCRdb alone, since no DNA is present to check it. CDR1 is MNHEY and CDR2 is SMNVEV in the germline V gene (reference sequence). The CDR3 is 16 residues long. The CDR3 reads CASSLRQGRHTYEQYF.

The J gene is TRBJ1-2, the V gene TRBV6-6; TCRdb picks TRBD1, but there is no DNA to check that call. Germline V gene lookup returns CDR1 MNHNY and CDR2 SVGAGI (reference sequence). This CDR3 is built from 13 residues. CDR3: CASSRQGLDGYTF.

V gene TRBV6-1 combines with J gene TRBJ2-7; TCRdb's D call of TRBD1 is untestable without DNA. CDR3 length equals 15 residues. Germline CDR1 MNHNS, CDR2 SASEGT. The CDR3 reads CASSQTGQTTYEQYF.

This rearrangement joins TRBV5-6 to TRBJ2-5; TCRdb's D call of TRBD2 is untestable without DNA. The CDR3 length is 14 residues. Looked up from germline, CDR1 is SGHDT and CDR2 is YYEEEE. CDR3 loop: CASSILAGKETQYF.

The CDR3 spells CAERTTRGWQETQYF. The V and J genes are TRBV6-7 and TRBJ2-5; TCRdb returns TRBD2, unconfirmable since there is no DNA. TRBV6-7 is identified as an open reading frame with a role that is uncertain. This CDR3 spans 15 amino acids.

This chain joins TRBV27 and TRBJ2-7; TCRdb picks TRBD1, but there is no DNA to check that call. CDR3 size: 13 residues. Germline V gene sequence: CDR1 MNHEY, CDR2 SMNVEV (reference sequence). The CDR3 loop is CASSGTGSYEQYF.

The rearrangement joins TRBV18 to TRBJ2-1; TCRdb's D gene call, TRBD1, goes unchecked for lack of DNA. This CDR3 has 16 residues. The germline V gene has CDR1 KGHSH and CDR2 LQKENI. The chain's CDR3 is CASSPYRDRAHNEQFF.

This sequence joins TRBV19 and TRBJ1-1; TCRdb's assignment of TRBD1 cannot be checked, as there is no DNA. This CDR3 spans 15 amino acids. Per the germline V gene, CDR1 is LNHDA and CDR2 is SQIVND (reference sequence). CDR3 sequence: CASSVQGLSNTEAFF.

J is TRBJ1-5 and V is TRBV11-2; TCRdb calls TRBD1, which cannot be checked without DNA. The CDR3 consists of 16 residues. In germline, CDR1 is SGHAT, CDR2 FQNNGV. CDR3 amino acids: CASSLEFSGGHQPQHF.

CDR3 amino acids: CASSSSAVYNEQFF. The chain links TRBV27 to TRBJ2-1; the TRBD2 assignment by TCRdb is unverifiable without DNA. The length of the CDR3 is 14 residues. Germline V CDR1 and CDR2: MNHEY, SMNVEV (reference sequence).

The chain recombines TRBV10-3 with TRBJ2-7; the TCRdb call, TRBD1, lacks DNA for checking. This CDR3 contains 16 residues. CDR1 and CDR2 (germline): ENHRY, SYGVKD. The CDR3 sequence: CAISEPSAQGVYEQYF.

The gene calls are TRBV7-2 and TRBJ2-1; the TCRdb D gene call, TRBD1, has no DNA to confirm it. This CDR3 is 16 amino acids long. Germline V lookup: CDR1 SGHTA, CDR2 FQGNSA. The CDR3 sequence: CASSFSGTGGDNEQFF.

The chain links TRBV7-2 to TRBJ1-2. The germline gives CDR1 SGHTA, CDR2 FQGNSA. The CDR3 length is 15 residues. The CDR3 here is CASSQAGGANYGYTF.

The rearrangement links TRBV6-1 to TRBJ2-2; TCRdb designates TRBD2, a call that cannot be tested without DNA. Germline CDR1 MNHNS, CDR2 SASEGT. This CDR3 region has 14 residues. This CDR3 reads CASSDPGPTGELFF.

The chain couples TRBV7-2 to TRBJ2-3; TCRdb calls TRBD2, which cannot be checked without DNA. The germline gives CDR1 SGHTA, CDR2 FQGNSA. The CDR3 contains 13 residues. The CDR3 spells CASSLELSPPQYF.

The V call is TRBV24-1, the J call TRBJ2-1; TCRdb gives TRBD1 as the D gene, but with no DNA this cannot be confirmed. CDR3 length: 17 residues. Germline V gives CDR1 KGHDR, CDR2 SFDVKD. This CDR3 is CATSDLPTGFNVNEQFF.

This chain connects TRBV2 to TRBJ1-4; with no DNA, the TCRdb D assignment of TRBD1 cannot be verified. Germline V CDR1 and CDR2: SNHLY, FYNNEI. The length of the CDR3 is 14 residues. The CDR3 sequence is CASSHRDRGEKLFF.

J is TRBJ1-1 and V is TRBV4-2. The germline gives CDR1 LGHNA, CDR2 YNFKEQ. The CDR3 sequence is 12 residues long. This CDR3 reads CASSQDGHGAFF.

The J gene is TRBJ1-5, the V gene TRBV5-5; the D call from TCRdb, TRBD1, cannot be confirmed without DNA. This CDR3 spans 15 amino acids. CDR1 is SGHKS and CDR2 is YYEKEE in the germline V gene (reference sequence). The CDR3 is CASSRGQGISQPQHF.

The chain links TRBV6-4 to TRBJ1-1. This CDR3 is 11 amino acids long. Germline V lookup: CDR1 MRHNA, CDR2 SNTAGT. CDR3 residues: CASSDGPRSFF.

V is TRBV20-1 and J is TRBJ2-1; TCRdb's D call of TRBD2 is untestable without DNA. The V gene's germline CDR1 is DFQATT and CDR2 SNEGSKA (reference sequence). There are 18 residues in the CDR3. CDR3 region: CSARAFGTSGGPVSEQFF.

The CDR3 reads CASSYGGGAQETQYF. The genes are TRBV6-2 or TRBV6-3 and TRBJ2-5; TCRdb indicates TRBD1, and absent DNA this call remains unverified. There are 15 residues in the CDR3. Per germline, CDR1 MNHEY and CDR2 SVGEGT.

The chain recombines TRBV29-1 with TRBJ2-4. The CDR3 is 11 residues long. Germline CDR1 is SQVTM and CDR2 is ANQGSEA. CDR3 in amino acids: CSATYSNIQYF.

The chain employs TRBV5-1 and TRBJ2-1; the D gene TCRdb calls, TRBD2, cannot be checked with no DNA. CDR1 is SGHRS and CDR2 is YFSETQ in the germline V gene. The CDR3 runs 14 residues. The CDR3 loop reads CASSFSLLAGEQFF.

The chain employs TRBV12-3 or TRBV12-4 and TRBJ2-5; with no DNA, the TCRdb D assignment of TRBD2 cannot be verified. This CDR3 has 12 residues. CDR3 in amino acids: CASSSAGGTQYF.

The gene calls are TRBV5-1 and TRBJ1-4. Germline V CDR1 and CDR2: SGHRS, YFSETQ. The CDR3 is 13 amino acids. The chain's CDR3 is CASSKEFNEKLFF.

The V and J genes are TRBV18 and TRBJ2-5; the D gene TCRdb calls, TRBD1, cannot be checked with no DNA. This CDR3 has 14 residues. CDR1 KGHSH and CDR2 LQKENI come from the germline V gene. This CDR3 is CASSPWGEKETQYF.

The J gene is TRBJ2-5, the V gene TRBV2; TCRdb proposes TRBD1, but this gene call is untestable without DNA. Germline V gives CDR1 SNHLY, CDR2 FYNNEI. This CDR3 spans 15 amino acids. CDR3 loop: CASRVGTLTTETQYF.